The clone carrying this T cell receptor beta chain was detected once. This CDR3 contains 13 residues. V shed 11 bases and J 0 bases; nucleotides not matched to a gene: 5. Germline CDR1 SEHNR, CDR2 FQNEAQ (reference sequence). Sequencing was performed with immunoSEQ multiplex PCR; in TCRdb, only in-frame clones are kept and a portion is missing. The sample includes 50,000 to 55,000 clones, roughly 88% of them seen just once. This sample was taken from a study of OX40 agonist ivuxolimab in advanced cancers. About the research overall: Aged roughly 20 to 79 with a mean of approximately 57 years, they were 75% to 85% male.

V and J are TRBV7-9 and TRBJ2-3; 7 bases line up with TRBD2. Sequencing used CD4+ or CD8+ T cells sorted from blood, obtained in a trial of the OX40 agonist ivuxolimab. This clonotype was obtained from an adult with an advanced solid tumor such as melanoma, head and neck, liver or kidney cancer. The DNA of the CDR3 is TGTGCCGGGGGGGTAGTAAGCACAGATACGCAGTATTTT. Translated: CAGGVVSTDTQYF.